The 9 T cell receptor beta chains in this list originate from one sample, sequenced in a study of T cell responses to AZD1222 COVID-19 vaccine. Method: immunoSEQ multiplex PCR; TCRdb's copy keeps in-frame clones and lacks some. The data hold fewer than 150,000 clones, with about 90% observed a single time. Material: peripheral blood, obtained on day 0 of AZD1222 vaccination. The receptor source for this set is an adult in good health.

The genes are TRBV5-1 and TRBJ2-5; D call uncertain. The CDR3 has 13 amino acids. The V end was cut by 5 bases, the J end by 5 bases, with 13 bases between. Germline lookup yields CDR1 SGHRS and CDR2 YFSETQ. CDR3 nucleotides: TGCGCCAGCAGAAATCCGGCCGAGGAGACCCAGTACTTC. It codes for CASRNPAEETQYF.

This chain connects TRBV2 to TRBJ1-1; D not resolved. Germline lookup yields CDR1 SNHLY and CDR2 FYNNEI. The length of the CDR3 is 12 residues. V was cut by 5 bases and J by 1 base, with 5 bases left in between. CDR3 protein: CASSKENTEAFF. CDR3 coding DNA: TGTGCCAGCAGTAAGGAGAACACTGAAGCTTTCTTT.

The chain joins TRBV3-1 (or the pseudogene TRBV3-2) to TRBJ2-7, with TRBD2 identical over 8 bases. With V trimmed by 4 bases and J by 2 bases, 4 bases remained unmatched. In germline, CDR1 is LGHDT, CDR2 YNNKEL (reference sequence). CDR3 size: 14 residues. CDR3 in DNA: TGTGCCAGCAGCCCCAGCGGGAGTCCCTACGAGCAGTACTTC. Translating gives CASSPSGSPYEQYF.

This chain connects TRBV12-3 or TRBV12-4 to TRBJ2-1; D gene ambiguous. Trimming removed 6 bases at V and 6 bases at J, with 6 bases between. The CDR3 runs to 11 residues. CDR3 amino acids: CASRGGNEQFF. CDR3 coding DNA: TGTGCCAGCAGGGGTGGCAATGAGCAGTTCTTC.

The chain links TRBV7-2 to TRBJ1-6, with 7 bases identical to TRBD1. In germline, CDR1 is SGHTA, CDR2 FQGNSA. The J segment lost 9 bases and the V segment lost 0 bases, leaving 5 bases of the junction unmatched. This CDR3 has 15 amino acids. CDR3 sequence: CASSLAAGGGSPLHF. The CDR3 coding sequence is TGTGCCAGCAGCTTAGCGGCAGGGGGTGGTTCACCCCTCCACTTT.

The chain has TRBV3-1 (or the pseudogene TRBV3-2) and TRBJ2-5; D might be TRBD2 (6 bases). The CDR3 has 14 amino acids. Trimming left V 3 bases short and J 5 bases short, with 13 bases between. Germline CDR1 and CDR2: LGHDT and YNNKEL (reference sequence). The CDR3 coding sequence is TGTGCCAGCAGCCATAGACCCCGGGGGGAGACCCAGTACTTC. Translating gives CASSHRPRGETQYF.

The chain joins TRBV2 to TRBJ2-5; D not resolved. The length of the CDR3 is 14 residues. Trimming cost V 10 bases and J 0 bases, with 15 bases left between them. CDR1 and CDR2 (germline): SNHLY, FYNNEI. CDR3 region: CATTPGFYQETQYF. The CDR3 region has the DNA TGTGCCACCACCCCTGGTTTTTACCAAGAGACCCAGTACTTC.

In DNA, the CDR3 is TGTGCCAGTAGTATAGCCCTCTCCTCCAGGAGATCACCCCTCCACTTT. This sequence encodes CASSIALSSRRSPLHF. The chain carries TRBV19 and TRBJ1-6; D is uncertain. Germline V gives CDR1 LNHDA, CDR2 SQIVND (reference sequence). This CDR3 is 16 amino acids long. V lost 1 base to trimming and J lost 10 bases, with 17 bases between them.

The chain uses TRBV9 and TRBJ2-1; possibly TRBD1 or TRBD2 for D (6 bases each). V was shortened by 4 bases and J by 4 bases, with 18 bases between the two germline ends. Germline V lookup: CDR1 SGDLS, CDR2 YYNGEE. The CDR3 spans 16 residues. The CDR3 DNA is TGTGCCAGCAGCCCCAACCCCGGGGGCCGATACAATGAGCAGTTCTTC. It encodes CASSPNPGGRYNEQFF.